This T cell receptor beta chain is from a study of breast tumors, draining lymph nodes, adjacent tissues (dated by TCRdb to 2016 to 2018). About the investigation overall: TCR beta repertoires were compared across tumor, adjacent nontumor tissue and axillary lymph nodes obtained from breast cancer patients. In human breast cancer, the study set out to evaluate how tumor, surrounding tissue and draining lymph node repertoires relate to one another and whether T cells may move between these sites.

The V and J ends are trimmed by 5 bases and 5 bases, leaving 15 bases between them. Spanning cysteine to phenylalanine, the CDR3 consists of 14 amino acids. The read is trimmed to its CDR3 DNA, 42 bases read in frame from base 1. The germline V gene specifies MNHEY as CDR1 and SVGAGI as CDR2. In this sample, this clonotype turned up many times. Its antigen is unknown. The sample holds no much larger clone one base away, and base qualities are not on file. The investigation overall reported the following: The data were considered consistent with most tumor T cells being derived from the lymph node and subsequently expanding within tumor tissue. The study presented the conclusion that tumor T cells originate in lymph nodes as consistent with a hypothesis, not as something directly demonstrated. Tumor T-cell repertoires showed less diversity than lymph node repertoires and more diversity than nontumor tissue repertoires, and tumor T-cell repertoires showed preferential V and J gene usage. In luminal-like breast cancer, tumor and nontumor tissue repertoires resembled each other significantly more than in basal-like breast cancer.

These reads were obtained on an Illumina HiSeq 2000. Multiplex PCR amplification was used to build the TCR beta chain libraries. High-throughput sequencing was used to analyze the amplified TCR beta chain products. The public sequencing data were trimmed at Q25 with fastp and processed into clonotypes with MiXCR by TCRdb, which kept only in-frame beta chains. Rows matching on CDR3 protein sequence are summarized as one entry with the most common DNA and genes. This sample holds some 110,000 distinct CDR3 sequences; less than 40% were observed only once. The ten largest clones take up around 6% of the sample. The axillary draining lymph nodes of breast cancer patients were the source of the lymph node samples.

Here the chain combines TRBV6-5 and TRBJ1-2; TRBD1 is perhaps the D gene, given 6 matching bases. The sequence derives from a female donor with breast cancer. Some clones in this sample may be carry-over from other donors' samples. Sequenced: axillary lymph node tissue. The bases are TGTGCCAGCAGTACCGGGCTGGGGACATATGGCTACACCTTC. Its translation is CASSTGLGTYGYTF.